The 12 T cell receptor beta chains listed next were all sequenced from one sample in a study of cytomegalovirus exposure and HLA in healthy donors. Vbeta (60) and Jbeta (13) primers were used in the PCR. Only in-frame clones appear in the TCRdb table, and some are missing; sequencing was by immunoSEQ multiplex PCR. This table holds some 150,000 clones, around 65% found once. The sequencing sample was made of PBMCs. The receptors shown here come from a woman aged 30 to 39 in good health and CMV-seropositive.

This chain links TRBV10-3 with TRBJ2-5; TRBD2 is a possible D gene (5 bases). V was cut by 2 bases and J by 5 bases, with 12 bases left in between. The CDR3 is made up of 14 amino acids. Germline values: CDR1 ENHRY, CDR2 SYGVKD. CDR3 amino acids: CAISERAAGETQYF. The CDR3 DNA follows: TGTGCCATCAGTGAGCGGGCCGCGGGCGAGACCCAGTACTTC.

The chain carries TRBV4-2 and TRBJ2-2, with unresolved D. The J call may be mistaken, given a closer DNA end match to TRBJ1-3. This CDR3 has 13 amino acids. Germline CDR1 is LGHNA and CDR2 is YNFKEQ. CDR3 sequence: CASSQDFDSTIYF. The DNA of the CDR3 is TGTGCCAGCAGCCAAGATTTTGACTCCACCATATATTTT.

This chain connects TRBV29-1 to TRBJ2-7; TRBD2 might be the D (6 bases). From germline, CDR1 is SQVTM and CDR2 ANQGSEA. This CDR3 region has 14 residues. Trimming cost V 4 bases and J 0 bases, with 13 bases left between them. This CDR3 is CSVGARGTSYEQYF. The CDR3 DNA is TGCAGCGTTGGGGCCCGCGGGACCTCCTACGAGCAGTACTTC.

This clone has only a few counts. V gene TRBV5-4 combines with J gene TRBJ2-7, with 7 bases fitting TRBD2. The V and J ends lost 1 base and 2 bases, in that order; junction bases with no gene match: 6. Germline V lookup: CDR1 SGHNT, CDR2 YYREEE (reference sequence). The CDR3 spans 15 residues. Written as DNA, the CDR3 is TGTGCCAGCAGCTTGCAGAGTAGCGGGCCCTACGAGCAGTACTTC. Protein product: CASSLQSSGPYEQYF.

V and J are TRBV9 and TRBJ2-1, with TRBD2 matching over 9 bases. Unmatched junction bases numbered 13, after V lost 4 bases and J lost 5 bases. There are 17 residues in the CDR3. Germline-derived CDR1 and CDR2 are SGDLS and YYNGEE. The CDR3 nucleotides are TGTGCCAGCAGCTTGACCTTCCCAGCGGGGGGCCACAATGAGCAGTTCTTC. Protein product: CASSLTFPAGGHNEQFF.

This clone was observed once. This chain uses TRBV2 with TRBJ2-2, with TRBD2 matching 7 bases. The junction had 8 bases not matched to a gene; V was cut back by 5 bases and J by 5 bases. Germline CDR1 is SNHLY and CDR2 is FYNNEI. The CDR3 spans 15 residues. The CDR3 region is CASSKRTRLTGELFF. Written as DNA, the CDR3 is TGTGCCAGCAGTAAACGGACTAGATTAACCGGGGAGCTGTTTTTT.

V and J are TRBV27 and TRBJ2-5; tentatively, D is TRBD2 (6 bases). The V gene lost 7 bases and the J gene lost 5 bases, with 17 bases spanning the gap. Germline V lookup: CDR1 MNHEY, CDR2 SMNVEV (reference sequence). The CDR3 is made up of 14 amino acids. As DNA, the CDR3 is TGTGCCAGCATGGGTCTGGAGGGGCTGGAGACCCAGTACTTC. This sequence encodes CASMGLEGLETQYF.

This chain joins TRBV9 and TRBJ2-5; 8 nucleotides align to TRBD2. CDR1 SGDLS and CDR2 YYNGEE come from the germline V gene. The V gene end was trimmed by 4 bases and the J gene end by 2 bases; junction bases not matched to a gene: 7. The CDR3 extends over 15 amino acids. CDR3 DNA: TGTGCCAGCAGCCTCTTCGGGGGGGTACAAGAGACCCAGTACTTC. Its protein product is CASSLFGGVQETQYF. Full variable domain (missing parts from reference TRBV9 and TRBJ2-5): DSGVTQTPKHLITATGQRVTLRCSPRSGDLSVYWYQQSLDQGLQFLIQYYNGEERAKGNILERFSAQQFPDLHSELNLSSLELGDSALYFCASSLFGGVQETQYFGPGTRLLVL.

In this sample, this clone turned up once. The chain employs TRBV29-1 and TRBJ2-7; D remains ambiguous. CDR1 is SQVTM and CDR2 is ANQGSEA in the germline V gene. The CDR3 covers 15 residues. The V end was cut by 2 bases, the J end by 3 bases, with 17 bases between. The CDR3 reads CSVENLTDTFYEQYF. CDR3 coding DNA: TGCAGCGTTGAAAACCTTACTGACACGTTCTACGAGCAGTACTTC.

This clone has a single count. The chain uses TRBV4-1 and TRBJ2-3, with TRBD2 matching over 9 bases. V dropped 5 bases and J dropped 2; count of bases not matched to a gene: 14. Germline CDR1 reads MGHRA; CDR2 reads YSYEKL. The length of the CDR3 is 18 residues. The CDR3 nucleotides read TGCGCCAGCAGCTCGATAGACCCCCTAGCGGGGTCCACAGATACGCAGTATTTT. It encodes CASSSIDPLAGSTDTQYF.

CDR3 region: CASSVLAENPFYEQYF. The CDR3 nucleotides read TGTGCCAGCAGCGTACTAGCGGAGAACCCCTTTTACGAGCAGTACTTC. The chain carries TRBV9 and TRBJ2-5; 7 bases match TRBD2. The J call is doubtful: the DNA matches TRBJ2-7 better. This CDR3 contains 16 residues. The V gene's germline CDR1 is SGDLS and CDR2 YYNGEE.

The chain joins TRBV7-9 to TRBJ2-3; weak D call: TRBD2 (5 bases). Trimming left V 5 bases short and J 2 bases short, with 17 bases between. Germline V CDR1 and CDR2: SEHNR, FQNEAQ (reference sequence). The CDR3 sequence is 16 residues long. The CDR3, as DNA: TGTGCCAGCAGCCCCTGGAGGCAGTCGGCCACAGATACGCAGTATTTT. Encoded protein: CASSPWRQSATDTQYF.